These T cell receptor beta chains were read from a single sample in a study of cytomegalovirus exposure and HLA in healthy donors. TCRdb keeps only in-frame clones here, not all; method: immunoSEQ multiplex PCR. This repertoire shows more than 300,000 clones, 70% to 90% found once; its top ten account for around 0.84%. The sequencing input was PBMCs. These receptors all come from a woman between 18 and 29 years old in good health and CMV-seronegative. Each CDR3 is given with its conserved first and last residue. D genes are given only for firm matches. Not all rows give a size; the values are once, few, many and, for expanded clones, a class.

j_call clone_size v_call d_call cdr3_nt cdr3_aa
TRBJ2-7 NA TRBV2 NA TGTGCCAGCACCAGTCTCAACGAGCAGTACTTC CASTSLNEQYF
TRBJ1-3 NA TRBV6-5 NA TGTGCCAGCAGTTATACAGTCTCTGGAAACACCATATATTTT CASSYTVSGNTIYF
TRBJ2-7 NA TRBV30 NA TGTGCCTGGAGTGCAGGCAGGGAATACGAGCAGTACTTC CAWSAGREYEQYF
TRBJ1-3 NA TRBV27 TRBD1 TGTGCCAGCAGTTCGGGGACAGCCTCTGGAAACACCATATATTTT CASSSGTASGNTIYF
TRBJ2-7 NA TRBV28 NA TGTGCCAGCAGTTTCTTATCAGTATTAGAGGCCGAGCAGTACTTC CASSFLSVLEAEQYF
TRBJ2-7 NA TRBV7-2 TRBD2 TGTGCCAGCAGCTTAGCGCGGGGGGGACTAGCGGGAGGCGAGCAGTACTTC CASSLARGGLAGGEQYF
TRBJ2-3 NA TRBV6-5 NA TGTGCCAGCAGTCGCCCGGGAGTCCCAGATACGCAGTATTTT CASSRPGVPDTQYF
TRBJ2-2 NA TRBV2 NA TGTGCCAGCAGTGTGGAGGTCTCTGACACCGGGGAGCTGTTTTTT CASSVEVSDTGELFF
TRBJ2-5 NA TRBV6-5 TRBD2 TGTGCCAGCAGTTTGACTAGCGGGAGCTCCAGGGCCCAGTACTTC CASSLTSGSSRAQYF
TRBJ1-1 NA TRBV6-5 NA TGTGCCAGCAGCTATGAAGATAACACTGAAGCTTTCTTT CASSYEDNTEAFF
TRBJ2-3 NA TRBV2 NA TGTGCCAGCAGTGAAGGGGGAGGTGGTGATACGCAGTATTTT CASSEGGGGDTQYF
TRBJ2-2 once TRBV4-3 TRBD2 TGCGCCAGCAGCCGCCACAGCGGGAGGGAAACCGGGGAGCTGTTTTTT CASSRHSGRETGELFF
TRBJ2-7 NA TRBV4-2 NA TGTGCCAGCAGCCAAGATCTCGGGGGAAGGGAGCAGTACTTC CASSQDLGGREQYF
TRBJ2-7 once TRBV7-9 NA TGTGCCAGCAGCTTAGCAGTGGGGCCGTACGAGCAGTACTTC CASSLAVGPYEQYF
TRBJ1-1 NA TRBV19 TRBD1 TGTGCCAGTAGTAGTATGGGGACAGGGGTAAGAAGGAGCACTGAAGCTTTCTTT CASSSMGTGVRRSTEAFF